The rows below give T cell receptor beta chains drawn from one sample of a study of shared clonotypes between healthy human individuals. The assay was immunoSEQ multiplex PCR, and TCRdb's table has in-frame clones only and misses some. The table has 450,000 or so clones, approximately 71% seen once. The material sequenced was PBMCs. These receptors were taken from a woman aged 40 to 50 in good health. Some clones in this sample may be carry-over from other donors' samples. CDR3s include the opening cysteine and the closing phenylalanine or tryptophan. D genes are given only for firm matches. Clone sizes are given selectively: once, few, many, or a class where the clone is expanded.

cdr3_nt	cdr3_aa	clone_size	v_call	d_call	j_call
TGTGCCAGCAGTTTGGGACTCTCTGGGGCCAACGTCCTGACTTTC	CASSLGLSGANVLTF	NA	TRBV27	NA	TRBJ2-6
TGTGCCAGCTCAACGACTAGCGGTTCAGATACGCAGTATTTT	CASSTTSGSDTQYF	few	TRBV18	TRBD2	TRBJ2-3
TGTGCCAGCAGTGAAGGGACAGGACAGCCCCAGCATTTT	CASSEGTGQPQHF	NA	TRBV6-1	TRBD1	TRBJ1-5
TGTGCCAGCAGCTTATCCCGGCATACAGATACGCAGTATTTT	CASSLSRHTDTQYF	once	TRBV7-2	NA	TRBJ2-3
TGTGCCTGGAGTGTGGGAGGGGTGGGCTACGAGCAGTACTTC	CAWSVGGVGYEQYF	NA	TRBV30	TRBD2	TRBJ2-7
TGTGCCAGCAGCCCGAGTCCCGCCGCGAACTATGGCTACACCTTC	CASSPSPAANYGYTF	NA	TRBV27	NA	TRBJ1-2
TGTGCCAGCAGCTTACAGGGAGCAGGGGCAGATACGCAGTATTTT	CASSLQGAGADTQYF	NA	TRBV7-9	NA	TRBJ2-3
TGTGCCAGCAGCTTAGGAGCGAGTGGCGATACGCAGTATTTT	CASSLGASGDTQYF	NA	TRBV7-3	NA	TRBJ2-3
TGCGCCAGCAGCTTGAGGGAGACCCAGTACTTC	CASSLRETQYF	once	TRBV5-1	NA	TRBJ2-5
TGTGCCAGCATGCGGGGGGAGGGGTACGAGCAGTACTTC	CASMRGEGYEQYF	NA	TRBV6-1	TRBD2	TRBJ2-7
TGTGCCAGCAGCTTAGCCGGACAGTCTGAAGCTTTCTTT	CASSLAGQSEAFF	NA	TRBV7-2	NA	TRBJ1-1